A selection of T cell receptor beta chains follows, all from one sample in a study of Graves' ophthalmopathy and Graves' hyperthyroidism. In TCRdb, the multiplex PCR reads were re-called with MiXCR into one record per CDR3 protein. The table shows about 24,000 distinct CDR3 sequences, with almost 50% occurring only once. The sample taken for sequencing was peripheral blood. These receptors originate from an adult woman with stable Graves' hyperthyroidism. CDR3s include the opening cysteine and the closing phenylalanine or tryptophan. A D gene is named only where the DNA matches it firmly. The size entry is marked missing in some rows and otherwise reads once, few, many or a size class.

j_call	v_call	clone_size	d_call	cdr3_aa	cdr3_nt
TRBJ2-1	TRBV29-1	NA	TRBD2	CSVDVGTSGGLYNEQFF	TGCAGCGTTGATGTTGGGACTAGCGGGGGACTATACAATGAGCAGTTCTTC
TRBJ2-1	TRBV10-2	NA	NA	CASSQSGNEQFF	TGCGCCAGCAGTCAATCAGGAAATGAGCAGTTCTTC
TRBJ2-7	TRBV7-9	medium-sized	TRBD1	CASSHPGQGFTEQYF	TGTGCCAGCAGCCACCCCGGACAGGGTTTTACCGAGCAGTACTTC
TRBJ1-5	TRBV20-1	NA	NA	CSARSRGHSNQPQHF	TGCAGTGCTAGGTCCCGGGGACATAGCAATCAGCCCCAGCATTTT
TRBJ2-1	TRBV3-1	many	NA	CASSPERSPYNEQFF	TGTGCCAGCAGCCCTGAGCGGTCCCCGTACAATGAGCAGTTCTTC
TRBJ2-7	TRBV11-1	NA	NA	CASSFLSCGYEQYF	TGTGCTAGCAGCTTTCTTTCTTGCGGCTACGAGCAGTACTTC
TRBJ2-2	TRBV7-3	medium-sized	NA	CASTGPNTGELFF	TGTGCCAGCACGGGCCCGAACACCGGGGAGCTGTTTTTT
TRBJ2-4	TRBV19	NA	NA	CASSISRNIQYF	TGTGCCAGTAGTATAAGCAGAAACATTCAGTACTTC
TRBJ2-7	TRBV15	medium-sized	NA	CATSRDTSYEQYF	TGTGCCACGAGCCGGGACACTTCCTACGAGCAGTACTTC
TRBJ2-1	TRBV9	medium-sized	NA	CASSVEGSRHEQFF	TGTGCCAGCAGCGTAGAGGGCAGTCGACATGAGCAGTTCTTC
TRBJ2-1	TRBV7-9	medium-sized	NA	CASSSGSGTLSYNEQFF	TGTGCCAGCAGCTCCGGATCCGGGACGCTGTCCTACAATGAGCAGTTCTTT
TRBJ1-1	TRBV10-1	many	TRBD1	CASRKGQGMNTEAFF	TGCGCCAGCCGAAAAGGACAGGGGATGAACACTGAAGCTTTCTTT
TRBJ2-7	TRBV7-9	medium-sized	NA	CASSRSYEQYF	TGTGCCAGCAGCCGCTCCTACGAGCAGTACTTC
TRBJ1-1	TRBV10-2	medium-sized	TRBD1	CASSSTGTAEAFF	TGCGCCAGCAGTTCAACCGGGACAGCTGAAGCTTTCTTT
TRBJ1-3	TRBV20-1	medium-sized	NA	CSALRDGSGNTIYF	TGCAGTGCTCTCCGGGACGGCTCTGGAAACACCATATATTTT
TRBJ2-5	TRBV20-1	NA	TRBD2	CSATRPGRAGETQYF	TGCAGTGCTACCCGTCCCGGGAGGGCCGGCGAGACCCAGTACTTC
TRBJ1-2	TRBV5-1	NA	TRBD1	CASSPDPGTGHGYTF	TGCGCCAGCAGCCCCGATCCCGGGACAGGGCATGGCTACACCTTC
TRBJ1-5	TRBV24-1	medium-sized	TRBD1	CATSEGPGQGPNQPQHF	TGTGCCACCAGTGAGGGCCCGGGACAGGGACCTAATCAGCCCCAGCATTTT
TRBJ2-3	TRBV19	NA	NA	CASSIDGLATSTDTQYF	TGTGCCAGTAGTATAGATGGGCTAGCGACGAGCACAGATACGCAGTATTTT
TRBJ1-5	TRBV6-1	many	TRBD1	CASSEASGQGYQPQHF	TGTGCCAGCAGTGAAGCGTCGGGACAGGGGTACCAGCCCCAGCATTTT
TRBJ1-2	TRBV12-3/TRBV12-4	many	NA	CASSLASGLASYGYTF	TGTGCCAGCAGTTTAGCCTCAGGCTTAGCTAGCTATGGCTACACCTTC
TRBJ1-4	TRBV12-3/TRBV12-4	NA	TRBD1	CASTLQGTEFEKLFF	TGTGCCAGCACTTTACAGGGGACGGAATTTGAAAAACTGTTTTTT
TRBJ2-3	TRBV5-4	NA	TRBD2	CASSLEASGSTDTQYF	TGTGCCAGCAGCTTGGAGGCTAGCGGTAGCACAGATACGCAGTATTTT
TRBJ2-1	TRBV7-6	medium-sized	TRBD1	CASSLPQGESYNEQFF	TGTGCCAGCAGCTTACCTCAGGGGGAATCCTACAATGAGCAGTTCTTC
TRBJ2-7	TRBV28	NA	NA	CATRGSYEQYF	TGTGCCACACGAGGTAGCTACGAGCAGTACTTC
TRBJ1-2	TRBV27	many	TRBD1	CASSPGQGTYGYTF	TGTGCCAGCAGTCCGGGACAGGGAACCTATGGCTACACCTTC
TRBJ1-1	TRBV19	many	NA	CASTHPNYGEAFF	TGTGCCAGTACCCACCCCAATTACGGGGAAGCTTTCTTT
TRBJ2-7	TRBV19	many	NA	CASSNRDKSYEQYF	TGTGCCAGTAGTAACAGGGATAAGTCCTACGAGCAGTACTTC
TRBJ2-4	TRBV9	NA	TRBD2	CASNVGGGRKNFQYF	TGTGCCAGCAACGTAGGCGGGGGGCGCAAAAACTTTCAGTACTTC
TRBJ1-1	TRBV11-1	once	NA	CASSLRPTANTEAFF	TGTGCCAGCAGCTTAAGGCCGACAGCGAACACTGAAGCTTTCTTT
TRBJ2-1	TRBV4-2	many	NA	CASSPRPSVYNEQFF	TGTGCCAGCAGTCCTCGACCTAGCGTGTACAATGAGCAGTTCTTC
TRBJ2-7	TRBV2	medium-sized	NA	CASYWDANYEQYF	TGTGCCAGCTACTGGGACGCCAACTACGAGCAGTACTTC
TRBJ1-6	TRBV28	many	TRBD1	CATRGQGRSPLHF	TGTGCCACCCGGGGACAGGGACGTTCACCCCTCCACTTT
TRBJ1-4	TRBV29-1	NA	NA	CSVEGGTNEKLFF	TGCAGCGTTGAGGGTGGGACTAATGAAAAACTGTTTTTT
TRBJ2-1	TRBV20-1	NA	NA	CSATWETDEQFF	TGCAGTGCTACATGGGAGACCGATGAGCAGTTCTTC
TRBJ1-2	TRBV5-4	medium-sized	TRBD1	CASSRGQGNYGYTF	TGTGCCAGCAGCAGGGGACAGGGAAACTATGGCTACACCTTC
TRBJ2-5	TRBV20-1	NA	NA	CSARRGQYF	TGCAGTGCTCGACGGGGCCAGTACTTC
TRBJ2-1	TRBV2	medium-sized	TRBD2	CASSEGLAGTYNEQFF	TGTGCCAGCAGTGAAGGGCTAGCGGGAACCTACAATGAGCAGTTCTTC
TRBJ1-5	TRBV10-3	few	NA	CAISENGLSNQPQHF	TGTGCCATCAGTGAGAACGGTCTTAGCAATCAGCCCCAGCATTTT
TRBJ2-6	TRBV2	few	NA	CASSEARAGQTF	TGTGCCAGCAGTGAAGCGAGAGCGGGACAAACTTTC
TRBJ2-7	TRBV11-2	many	TRBD2	CASSFSGTYYEQYF	TGTGCCAGCAGCTTTAGCGGGACCTACTACGAGCAGTACTTC
TRBJ2-7	TRBV19	medium-sized	NA	CASTGTISYEQYF	TGTGCCAGTACAGGTACAATCTCCTACGAGCAGTACTTC
TRBJ2-1	TRBV10-3	medium-sized	TRBD2	CAISQTSGSEFF	TGTGCCATCAGTCAGACTAGCGGGAGCGAGTTCTTC
TRBJ2-7	TRBV19	NA	NA	CASKSSEGAYEQYF	TGTGCCAGTAAATCGTCGGAGGGGGCCTACGAGCAGTACTTC
TRBJ2-1	TRBV7-3	NA	TRBD2	CASSLTCSGSRNEQFF	TGTGCCAGCAGCTTAACGTGTAGCGGGAGCAGGAATGAGCAGTTCTTC
TRBJ2-1	TRBV29-1	NA	NA	CSVDVGWSYNEQFF	TGCAGCGTTGATGTGGGGTGGTCCTACAATGAGCAGTTCTTC
TRBJ2-7	TRBV2	NA	TRBD2	CASSRTSGSLYEQYF	TGTGCCAGCAGTAGGACTAGCGGGAGTCTCTACGAGCAGTACTTC
TRBJ2-7	TRBV2	medium-sized	TRBD1	CASDFRQGDYEQYF	TGTGCCAGCGATTTTCGACAGGGTGACTACGAGCAGTACTTC
TRBJ2-5	TRBV11-2	many	NA	CASSLTYRTSETQYF	TGTGCCAGCAGCTTAACGTATCGGACATCGGAGACCCAGTACTTC
TRBJ1-5	TRBV28	NA	TRBD1	CASRIGQGTPYSNQPQHF	TGTGCCAGCAGGATAGGACAGGGGACGCCATATAGCAATCAGCCCCAGCATTTT
TRBJ2-7	TRBV20-1	once	NA	CSARTNYEQYF	TGCAGTGCTAGGACTAACTACGAGCAGTACTTC